The rows below give T cell receptor beta chains drawn from one sample of a study of T cell repertoires in cytomegalovirus infection. No antigen is known for these receptors. One entry per CDR3 protein, called by TCRdb with MiXCR from the reads. Among approximately 260,000 distinct CDR3 sequences listed, around 20% were seen once. This material consisted of cultured PBMCs, taken from culture after CMV antigen stimulation. The receptor source for this set is a human donor in good health (CMV status not recorded). Some clones in this sample may be carry-over from other donors' samples. Both conserved end residues are part of each CDR3. Fields, in order: D gene, J gene, V gene, CDR3 protein. D genes are given only for firm matches.

>.|TRBJ1-2|TRBV7-2
CASSVGRDYGYTF
>TRBD1|TRBJ1-1|TRBV10-3
CAIRSDRVGNTEAFF
>.|TRBJ1-1|TRBV7-6
CASSFQGNMNTEAFF
>TRBD2|TRBJ2-3|TRBV6-2/TRBV6-3
CASYPSGRGFTDTQYF
>TRBD2|TRBJ2-1|TRBV11-2
CASSLPSGRREQFF
>.|TRBJ2-7|TRBV5-1
CASSPDAAAYEQYF
>TRBD1|TRBJ1-3|TRBV20-1
CSAGDRGKGNTIYF
>TRBD2|TRBJ2-7|TRBV28
CASSSGSIGEQYF
>.|TRBJ2-7|TRBV9
CASSVEGIGSYEQYF
>.|TRBJ2-7|TRBV7-3
CASSPVGMHEQYF
>.|TRBJ1-1|TRBV28
CASSLRPGEGTEAFF
>.|TRBJ1-4|TRBV2
CASRVRGSNEKLFF
>TRBD2|TRBJ2-3|TRBV25-1
CASSAGLVGTDTQYF
>.|TRBJ1-2|TRBV6-6
CASSYLSGTNYGYTF
>.|TRBJ1-1|TRBV20-1
CSTPLNTEAFF
>TRBD2|TRBJ2-5|TRBV7-6
CASSLGPSGGQETQYF
>TRBD1|TRBJ2-3|TRBV12-3/TRBV12-4
CASSLLVTGADTQYF
>.|TRBJ1-5|TRBV6-2/TRBV6-3
CASSSEGQPQHF
>TRBD2|TRBJ2-1|TRBV7-3
CASSSGGTSGRLNEQFF
>.|TRBJ1-1|TRBV12-3/TRBV12-4
CASSLRQPMNTEAFF
>.|TRBJ2-5|TRBV7-9
CASSPEDAEETQYF
>.|TRBJ2-1|TRBV7-2
CASSLNTIAEQFF
>.|TRBJ1-5|TRBV12-3/TRBV12-4
CASSGYGGGVQPQHF
>TRBD1|TRBJ2-7|TRBV11-1
CASSPGIISGDRTYEQYF
>.|TRBJ1-5|TRBV6-6
CASSYLARESNQPQHF
>TRBD2|TRBJ2-3|TRBV12-3/TRBV12-4
CASRGSGRFTDTQYF
>.|TRBJ2-7|TRBV12-3/TRBV12-4
CASSLETRDGEQYF
>TRBD1|TRBJ2-7|TRBV12-3/TRBV12-4
CASSGTGGNEQYF
>.|TRBJ2-1|TRBV6-1
CASRILTDYNEQFF
>.|TRBJ1-1|TRBV12-3/TRBV12-4
CASTVRGASTEAFF
>.|TRBJ2-1|TRBV12-5
CASGPFSVRAAALYNEQFF
>TRBD2|TRBJ2-2|TRBV6-2/TRBV6-3
CASSRVDLAGGNLNTGELFF
>.|TRBJ1-6|TRBV7-2
CASSLREGNSPLHF
>.|TRBJ2-7|TRBV4-1
CASSQRGLGEQYF
>.|TRBJ1-2|TRBV4-1
CASSQGRSQSYYGYTF
>TRBD1|TRBJ1-6|TRBV30
CAWSQQGNSPLHF
>TRBD2|TRBJ2-1|TRBV12-3/TRBV12-4
CASRGEDRGLAGGPHNEQFF